The sequence of this TCR beta chain was determined in a study of blood T cell repertoires in COVID-19. This clone was seen only once. Clones were read by immunoSEQ multiplex PCR, and TCRdb kept only the in-frame ones, dropping some. The sample contains roughly 96,000 clones, around 76% of which appear only once. The CDR3 sequence is 14 residues long. The ends were cut back, 3 bases at V and 4 bases at J, with 10 bases in the middle. Germline V gene data show CDR1 as KGHSH and CDR2 as LQKENI. The sequencing sample was made of peripheral blood. The clonotype was recovered from a man older than 75 with acute or convalescent COVID-19. V gene TRBV18 combines with J gene TRBJ2-1, with a weak D call TRBD2 (6 bases). CDR3 nucleotides: TGTGCCAGCTCACCCGGGAGAGCGTACAATGAGCAGTTCTTC. Protein sequence: CASSPGRAYNEQFF.